The 18 T cell receptor beta chains given below trace back to one sample, sequenced in a study of human T cells and chemical hapten exposure. Unseparated into fractions, whole blood served as the source from which total RNA was extracted. TCRdb reanalysed the 5' RACE reads using MiXCR and keeps one entry per CDR3 protein. This table holds 150,000 or so distinct CDR3 sequences, around 4% found once. The origin of the receptors is a female donor in good health.

This clonotype was observed at least ten times. This rearrangement joins TRBV4-2 to TRBJ2-4, with 9 bases fitting TRBD2. CDR1 is LGHNA and CDR2 is YNFKEQ in the germline V gene. V dropped 0 bases and J dropped 15; count of bases not matched to a gene: 15. This CDR3 has 16 residues. The DNA for the CDR3 is TGTGCCAGCAGCCAAGATATAAGCGGGGGGACCTTTTCCCCGTACTTC. Protein: CASSQDISGGTFSPYF.

This clonotype came up many times. This chain joins TRBV29-1 and TRBJ1-5; 7 bases match TRBD1. Germline trimming cut 4 bases from V and 1 base from J; bases unmatched to any gene: 1. The CDR3 is made up of 13 amino acids. Per the germline V gene, CDR1 is SQVTM and CDR2 is ANQGSEA. The DNA of the CDR3 is TGCAGCGTTGGACAGGGCAGCAATCAGCCCCAGCATTTT. Translated, it gives CSVGQGSNQPQHF. Full variable domain (remainder filled in from reference TRBV29-1 and TRBJ1-5): SAVISQKPSRDICQRGTSLTIQCQVDSQVTMMFWYRQQPGQSLTLIATANQGSEATYESGFVIDKFPISRPNLTFSTLTVSNMSPEDSSIYLCSVGQGSNQPQHFGDGTRLSIL.

This clonotype was counted many times. Written as DNA, the CDR3 is TGTGCCAGCAGTGCCTTGGGGACCGTCACCTACGAGCAGTACTTC. Amino acids: CASSALGTVTYEQYF. J is TRBJ2-7 and V is TRBV6-1; possibly TRBD1 or TRBD2 for D (5 bases each). Germline CDR1 MNHNS, CDR2 SASEGT. The V end was cut by 4 bases, the J end by 2 bases, with 15 bases between. The CDR3 has 15 residues.

This clonotype was seen only a few times. J is TRBJ2-5 and V is TRBV7-2, with a possible D match to TRBD2 (7 bases). With 5 bases removed from V and 5 bases from J, the gap between germline ends came to 21 bases. The germline V gene encodes CDR1 SGHTA and CDR2 FQGNSA. The CDR3 spans 16 residues. Here the CDR3 reads CASSRGRGTTGETQYF. The CDR3 nucleotides read TGTGCCAGCAGCCGAGGGCGGGGGACAACGGGGGAGACCCAGTACTTC.

In this sample, this clonotype turned up many times. The rearrangement joins TRBV2 to TRBJ2-5; D is undetermined. Trimming took off 8 bases at V and 2 bases at J, with 9 bases between the two ends. The CDR3 sequence is 12 residues long. Germline CDR1 is SNHLY and CDR2 is FYNNEI. The CDR3 loop reads CASGQVQETQYF. The CDR3 nucleotides read TGTGCCAGCGGTCAGGTTCAAGAGACCCAGTACTTC.

This clonotype was recorded a few times. The gene calls are TRBV7-9 and TRBJ2-1; no clear D. Germline V gene lookup returns CDR1 SEHNR and CDR2 FQNEAQ (reference sequence). The CDR3 has 14 amino acids. The V and J ends lost 5 bases and 6 bases respectively, with 14 bases between them. The CDR3 spells CASSATSRSNEQFF. The CDR3 DNA sequence: TGTGCCAGCAGCGCCACAAGCCGATCCAATGAGCAGTTCTTC. The complete variable domain, with remaining parts taken from reference TRBV7-9 and TRBJ2-1, reads DTGVSQNPRHKITKRGQNVTFRCDPISEHNRLYWYRQTLGQGPEFLTYFQNEAQLEKSRLLSDRFSAERPKGSFSTLEIQRTEQGDSAMYLCASSATSRSNEQFFGPGTRLTVL.

This clonotype was counted ten times or more. The chain recombines TRBV6-5 with TRBJ2-7; D is perhaps TRBD1 (6 bases). The CDR3 consists of 14 residues. The ends were cut back, 5 bases at V and 6 bases at J, with 17 bases in the middle. Germline loops: CDR1 MNHEY, CDR2 SVGAGI. The CDR3 DNA reads TGTGCCAGCAGTCCTCTAAACCTCAGGGGCGAGCAGTACTTC. Translation gives CASSPLNLRGEQYF.

This clonotype has just a few counts. The chain uses TRBV5-5 and TRBJ2-7; possible D gene TRBD1, 5 bases. CDR1 is SGHKS, CDR2 YYEKEE, per germline (reference sequence). This CDR3 is built from 13 residues. V was pared by 2 bases and J by 7 bases, with 13 bases between. The CDR3 sequence: CASSLGTKGEQYF. The DNA of the CDR3 is TGTGCCAGCAGCTTAGGCACAAAGGGGGAGCAGTACTTC.

This clonotype appeared a single time. This sequence may be a read error, since a much larger clone differs from it by one base. This sequence joins TRBV2 and TRBJ2-7; no definite D call. Germline-derived CDR1 and CDR2 are SNHLY and FYNNEI. CDR3 length: 11 residues. V gave up 2 bases and J gave up 5 bases, with 4 bases separating them. CDR3 amino acids: CASSEYDEQYF. DNA for the CDR3: TGTGCCAGCAGTGAATACGACGAGCAGTACTTC.

This clonotype was detected many times. V and J are TRBV6-5 and TRBJ2-7, with no clear D. The V gene lost 6 bases and the J gene lost 6 bases, with 9 bases spanning the gap. Germline V gives CDR1 MNHEY, CDR2 SVGAGI. This CDR3 has 11 residues. In DNA, the CDR3 is TGTGCCAGCAGCCAGAGTACCGAGCAGTACTTC. Amino acids: CASSQSTEQYF.

This clonotype has at least ten counts. The chain joins TRBV4-1 to TRBJ2-1; D not resolved. The CDR3 is made up of 15 amino acids. CDR1 and CDR2 from the germline V gene are MGHRA and YSYEKL. Trimming took off 3 bases at V and 5 bases at J, with 14 bases between the two ends. DNA of the CDR3: TGCGCCAGCAGCCACCTCCCCCACCTAGACAATGAGCAGTTCTTC. Protein: CASSHLPHLDNEQFF.

The sample holds a few counts of this clonotype. The CDR3 DNA reads as TGCAGCGCCAGCGAAGGGGGCACAGATACGCAGTATTTT. This translates into CSASEGGTDTQYF. The chain is built from TRBV29-1 and TRBJ2-3; a possible D gene is TRBD1 (5 bases). Germline-derived CDR1 and CDR2 are SQVTM and ANQGSEA. V lost 7 bases, J lost 1 base, and 12 bases lay in between. CDR3 length: 13 amino acids.

This clonotype was seen at least ten times. This chain uses TRBV13 with TRBJ2-7; D gene ambiguous. Trimming removed 4 bases at V and 1 base at J, with 11 bases between. CDR3 length: 14 amino acids. Germline V gene data show CDR1 as PRHDT and CDR2 as FYEKMQ (reference sequence). This CDR3 is CASSSTTPSYEQYF. CDR3 coding DNA: TGTGCCAGCAGCTCCACGACACCATCCTACGAGCAGTACTTC.

To note about this clonotype: Given a much more abundant clone one base away, this may be a read error. The V call is TRBV6-1, the J call TRBJ2-1; tentatively, D is TRBD1 (5 bases). The CDR3 has 10 residues. Germline V gene data show CDR1 as MNHNS and CDR2 as SASEGT. Here the CDR3 DNA reads TGTGCCAGCAGCCCGACAGAGCAGCTCTTC. It specifies CASSPTEQLF.

With respect to this clonotype: A much larger clone lies a single base off, so this may be a read error. V gene TRBV6-2 or TRBV6-3 combines with J gene TRBJ2-4; weak D call: TRBD2 (5 bases). Germline-derived CDR1 and CDR2 are MNHEY and SVGEGT. The ends were cut back, 4 bases at V and 7 bases at J, with 14 bases in the middle. The CDR3 covers 14 residues. The CDR3 region has the DNA TGTGCCAGCAGTTCTTCACGCGGCGGGAACATTCAGTACTTC. Translation gives CASSSSRGGNIQYF.

This clonotype has just a few counts. The chain carries TRBV6-5 and TRBJ1-5, with D unclear. CDR1 is MNHEY, CDR2 SVGAGI, per germline. This CDR3 comprises 14 residues. V was pared by 9 bases and J by 5 bases, with 17 bases between. CDR3 sequence (DNA): TGTGCCAGTCGACCATCTTCCTGGGATCAGCCCCAGCATTTT. It is translated as CASRPSSWDQPQHF.

The table lists this clonotype with many counts. The CDR3, as DNA: TGTGCCAGTACCGCTGGGGGGTCAGCCTCCTACGAGCAGTACTTC. It translates to CASTAGGSASYEQYF. The V and J genes are TRBV19 and TRBJ2-7; D is possibly TRBD2 (6 bases). CDR1 and CDR2 from the germline V gene are LNHDA and SQIVND (reference sequence). The germline V and J ends were trimmed by 7 bases and 0 bases, with 16 bases remaining between them. The CDR3 has 15 amino acids.

The chain has TRBV19 and TRBJ2-5; D gene uncertain. CDR3 length equals 14 residues. V was pared by 3 bases and J by 1 base, with 9 bases between. From germline, CDR1 is LNHDA and CDR2 SQIVND (reference sequence). DNA of the CDR3: TGTGCCAGTAGTATTCGCGGTACCCAAGAGACCCAGTACTTC. Residues: CASSIRGTQETQYF.